One TCR beta chain is described in this entry. The sample is drawn from a study of blood T cell repertoires in COVID-19. Study details: The United States, Italy and Spain provided the acute and convalescent COVID-19 samples.

J gave up 8 bases and V 2 bases, and 10 bases lay outside the gene matches. The CDR3 length is 15 residues. The germline CDR1 and CDR2 sequences are SNHLY and FYNNEI. Produced via immunoSEQ multiplex PCR; TCRdb's table is partial and in-frame only. The sample yields more than 250,000 clones, roughly 87% seen once. This clonotype was obtained from a man over 45 with active or convalescent COVID-19. Sequencing input: peripheral blood. The chain carries TRBV2 and TRBJ1-2; 8 bases are a match to TRBD1. The CDR3 nucleotides are TGTGCCAGCAGTGAACCGCGCCAGGGGGCTTGGGGCTACACCTTC. Translation gives CASSEPRQGAWGYTF.